This is a list of T cell receptor beta chains from one sample in a study of cytomegalovirus exposure and HLA in healthy donors. Assay: immunoSEQ multiplex PCR; the TCRdb copy retains only in-frame clones and omits some. Among roughly 90,000 clones listed, around 70% were seen once. The sample was PBMCs. These receptors were obtained from a man aged 25-40 years in good health and CMV-seropositive. CDR3s include the opening cysteine and the closing phenylalanine or tryptophan. The D gene is left open where the match is weak. Clone size is stated in some rows and not others, as once, few, many or a class when expanded.

J: TRBJ2-7; D: NA; length: 15; size: NA; V: TRBV9; CDR3: CASSARGTSNHEQYF; DNA: TGTGCCAGCAGCGCCCGCGGGACTTCGAACCACGAGCAGTACTTC
J: TRBJ1-5; D: NA; length: 12; size: NA; V: TRBV27; CDR3: CASSFLNQPQHF; DNA: TGTGCCAGCAGTTTTCTCAATCAGCCCCAGCATTTT
J: TRBJ2-3; D: TRBD2; length: 17; size: NA; V: TRBV4-1; CDR3: CASSQEPSGSYTDTQYF; DNA: TGCGCCAGCAGCCAAGAGCCTAGCGGGAGCTACACAGATACGCAGTATTTT
J: TRBJ1-5; D: TRBD1; length: 14; size: NA; V: TRBV9; CDR3: CASSVGTANQPQHF; DNA: TGTGCCAGCAGCGTCGGGACAGCTAATCAGCCCCAGCATTTT
J: TRBJ2-7; D: NA; length: 12; size: NA; V: TRBV5-1; CDR3: CASSSTGYEQYF; DNA: TGCGCCAGCAGCTCAACGGGCTACGAGCAGTACTTC
J: TRBJ2-3; D: NA; length: 14; size: NA; V: TRBV7-2; CDR3: CASLEAGPTDTQYF; DNA: TGTGCCAGCCTTGAGGCAGGGCCCACAGATACGCAGTATTTT
J: TRBJ2-5; D: NA; length: 13; size: NA; V: TRBV9; CDR3: CASSVGDRETQYF; DNA: TGTGCCAGCAGCGTGGGCGACAGGGAGACCCAGTACTTC
J: TRBJ2-3; D: TRBD1; length: 17; size: few; V: TRBV7-3; CDR3: CASSLNGRTGLPGTQYF; DNA: TGTGCCAGCAGCTTAAATGGAAGGACAGGCCTCCCGGGGACGCAGTATTTT
J: TRBJ1-1; D: NA; length: 13; size: NA; V: TRBV19; CDR3: CASSLQVRAEAFF; DNA: TGTGCCAGTAGTCTACAGGTAAGGGCTGAAGCTTTCTTT
J: TRBJ2-7; D: NA; length: 11; size: NA; V: TRBV18; CDR3: CASSLRGEQYF; DNA: TGTGCCAGCTCACTGAGAGGCGAGCAGTACTTC
J: TRBJ2-1; D: NA; length: 15; size: NA; V: TRBV11-2; CDR3: CASRREGSGYNEQFF; DNA: TGTGCCAGCAGGCGAGAGGGTAGCGGATACAATGAGCAGTTCTTC
J: TRBJ1-1; D: TRBD1; length: 15; size: few; V: TRBV7-3; CDR3: CAGIRPGQGITEAFF; DNA: TGTGCCGGCATTAGGCCCGGACAGGGGATCACTGAAGCTTTCTTT
J: TRBJ2-1; D: NA; length: 14; size: NA; V: TRBV9; CDR3: CASSVVPLAVEQFF; DNA: TGTGCCAGCAGCGTAGTACCGCTAGCCGTCGAACAGTTCTTC
J: TRBJ1-3; D: NA; length: 16; size: NA; V: TRBV6-6; CDR3: CASSYSNRATGNTIYF; DNA: TGTGCCAGCAGTTACTCAAACAGGGCTACTGGAAACACCATATATTTT
J: TRBJ1-1; D: TRBD1; length: 16; size: NA; V: TRBV6-5; CDR3: CASSWTQGPSYNEAFF; DNA: TGTGCCAGCAGTTGGACACAGGGGCCCTCTTATAATGAAGCTTTCTTT
J: TRBJ1-5; D: NA; length: 12; size: NA; V: TRBV29-1; CDR3: CSVGGGEQPQHF; DNA: TGCAGCGTTGGGGGGGGCGAGCAGCCCCAGCATTTT
J: TRBJ2-5; D: NA; length: 13; size: few; V: TRBV7-3; CDR3: CASSFRSFGTQYF; DNA: TGTGCCAGCAGCTTTCGTTCATTCGGGACCCAGTACTTC
J: TRBJ2-1; D: TRBD2; length: 15; size: once; V: TRBV9; CDR3: CASSVTSGSMNEQFF; DNA: TGTGCCAGCAGCGTTACTAGCGGGAGTATGAATGAGCAGTTCTTC
J: TRBJ2-3; D: TRBD1; length: 16; size: NA; V: TRBV19; CDR3: CASSVDRGSVADTQYF; DNA: TGTGCCAGTAGTGTGGACAGGGGTTCGGTCGCAGATACGCAGTATTTT
J: TRBJ1-5; D: NA; length: 14; size: NA; V: TRBV7-2; CDR3: CASSQRRGVQPQHF; DNA: TGTGCCAGCAGCCAACGTCGGGGGGTCCAGCCCCAGCATTTT
J: TRBJ2-5; D: TRBD2; length: 17; size: NA; V: TRBV28; CDR3: CASSLSQLAGYQETQYF; DNA: TGTGCCAGCAGTTTATCCCAACTAGCGGGGTACCAAGAGACCCAGTACTTC
J: TRBJ2-7; D: NA; length: 15; size: NA; V: TRBV7-2; CDR3: CASSLERHGPYEQYF; DNA: TGTGCCAGCAGCTTAGAAAGACATGGTCCCTACGAGCAGTACTTC
J: TRBJ1-3; D: NA; length: 15; size: NA; V: TRBV6-5; CDR3: CASSYSRGSGNTIYF; DNA: TGTGCCAGCAGTTACTCGCGGGGGTCGGGAAACACCATATATTTT
J: TRBJ1-1; D: NA; length: 14; size: NA; V: TRBV28; CDR3: CASMGGTKLSEAFF; DNA: TGTGCCAGCATGGGAGGGACAAAACTGTCTGAAGCTTTCTTT
J: TRBJ1-3; D: NA; length: 15; size: NA; V: TRBV6-5; CDR3: CASSWGAGTGNTIYF; DNA: TGTGCCAGCAGTTGGGGCGCTGGGACTGGAAACACCATATATTTT
J: TRBJ1-6; D: NA; length: 16; size: NA; V: TRBV4-1; CDR3: CASSHLGQTYNSPLHF; DNA: TGCGCCAGCAGCCACTTAGGACAAACCTATAATTCACCCCTCCACTTT
J: TRBJ1-2; D: NA; length: 12; size: NA; V: TRBV2; CDR3: CASSPQGYGYTF; DNA: TGTGCCAGCAGTCCACAGGGCTATGGCTACACCTTC
J: TRBJ2-7; D: NA; length: 15; size: once; V: TRBV7-7; CDR3: CASSLLGGWTHEQYF; DNA: TGTGCTAGCAGCTTATTAGGGGGATGGACTCACGAGCAGTACTTC
J: TRBJ1-1; D: NA; length: 16; size: NA; V: TRBV28; CDR3: CASSLLAGRVNTEAFF; DNA: TGTGCCAGCAGTTTATTAGCGGGACGGGTGAACACTGAAGCTTTCTTT
J: TRBJ1-3; D: TRBD1; length: 14; size: NA; V: TRBV27; CDR3: CASSPGQMRNTIYF; DNA: TGTGCCAGCAGTCCGGGACAGATGAGAAACACCATATATTTT
J: TRBJ2-1; D: NA; length: 16; size: NA; V: TRBV15; CDR3: CATSRDRPQPRGEQFF; DNA: TGTGCCACCAGCAGAGATAGACCCCAACCTCGAGGTGAGCAGTTCTTC
J: TRBJ1-1; D: TRBD1; length: 14; size: few; V: TRBV19; CDR3: CASIATGANTEAFF; DNA: TGTGCCAGTATAGCGACAGGGGCGAACACTGAAGCTTTCTTT
J: TRBJ2-3; D: NA; length: 13; size: NA; V: TRBV7-2; CDR3: CASSSGQKDTQYF; DNA: TGTGCCAGCAGCTCGGGACAAAAAGATACGCAGTATTTT
J: TRBJ1-1; D: NA; length: 12; size: NA; V: TRBV29-1; CDR3: CSVEGAGCEAFF; DNA: TGCAGCGTTGAAGGGGCGGGATGTGAAGCTTTCTTT
J: TRBJ2-7; D: TRBD2; length: 17; size: NA; V: TRBV7-2; CDR3: CASSLKPGLAGGYEQYF; DNA: TGTGCCAGCAGCTTAAAACCCGGACTAGCGGGGGGTTACGAGCAGTACTTC
J: TRBJ2-2; D: TRBD2; length: 16; size: few; V: TRBV30; CDR3: CAWSVRPSGNTGELFF; DNA: TGTGCCTGGAGTGTACGTCCTAGCGGGAACACCGGGGAGCTGTTTTTT
J: TRBJ1-5; D: NA; length: 15; size: NA; V: TRBV9; CDR3: CASSVEGLPNQPQHF; DNA: TGTGCCAGCAGCGTAGAGGGACTCCCTAATCAGCCCCAGCATTTT
J: TRBJ2-7; D: NA; length: 14; size: NA; V: TRBV6-5; CDR3: CASRKGYGSYEQYF; DNA: TGTGCCAGCAGGAAGGGGTATGGCTCCTACGAGCAGTACTTC
J: TRBJ2-2; D: TRBD2; length: 14; size: NA; V: TRBV30; CDR3: CACRLAGYTGELFF; DNA: TGTGCCTGTCGACTAGCGGGGTACACCGGGGAGCTGTTTTTT
J: TRBJ2-1; D: NA; length: 16; size: few; V: TRBV28; CDR3: CASSTGTSFSYNEQFF; DNA: TGTGCCAGCAGTACCGGGACATCTTTTTCCTACAATGAGCAGTTCTTC
J: TRBJ2-5; D: TRBD2; length: 14; size: NA; V: TRBV5-1; CDR3: CASRSLGLKETQYF; DNA: TGCGCCAGCAGAAGTTTGGGACTAAAAGAGACCCAGTACTTC
J: TRBJ1-5; D: NA; length: 15; size: NA; V: TRBV27; CDR3: CASRWTGQSNQPQHF; DNA: TGTGCCAGCAGGTGGACCGGACAGAGCAATCAGCCCCAGCATTTT
J: TRBJ1-1; D: TRBD1; length: 13; size: NA; V: TRBV6-5; CDR3: CASSPDRVREAFF; DNA: TGTGCCAGCAGTCCCGACAGGGTCAGGGAAGCTTTCTTT
J: TRBJ2-5; D: TRBD1; length: 14; size: NA; V: TRBV4-2; CDR3: CASSHGTDQETQYF; DNA: TGTGCCAGCAGCCACGGGACAGACCAAGAGACCCAGTACTTC
J: TRBJ1-1; D: TRBD1; length: 13; size: NA; V: TRBV28; CDR3: CASTWDRLTEAFF; DNA: TGTGCCAGCACCTGGGACAGACTCACTGAAGCTTTCTTT
J: TRBJ2-3; D: NA; length: 18; size: few; V: TRBV7-2; CDR3: CASSLGVGEGGRSDTQYF; DNA: TGTGCCAGCAGCTTGGGTGTGGGGGAGGGGGGGCGATCGGATACGCAGTATTTT
J: TRBJ1-2; D: TRBD1; length: 17; size: NA; V: TRBV5-4; CDR3: CASSHRDRGPSDGGYTF; DNA: TGTGCCAGCAGCCACCGGGACAGGGGCCCTTCGGATGGTGGCTACACCTTC
J: TRBJ2-6; D: TRBD1; length: 16; size: NA; V: TRBV15; CDR3: CATSPDRVAGANVLTF; DNA: TGTGCCACCAGCCCAGACAGGGTGGCCGGGGCCAACGTCCTGACTTTC
J: TRBJ2-3; D: NA; length: 14; size: NA; V: TRBV6-1; CDR3: CASSYRTDTDTQYF; DNA: TGTGCCAGCAGCTACCGGACAGACACAGATACGCAGTATTTT
J: TRBJ1-2; D: TRBD1; length: 15; size: NA; V: TRBV25-1; CDR3: CASSEHRTGGLGYTF; DNA: TGTGCCAGCAGTGAACATCGGACAGGGGGCCTTGGCTACACCTTC
J: TRBJ2-2; D: TRBD2; length: 23; size: NA; V: TRBV4-2; CDR3: CASSQYLVLGLAGQGSNTGELFF; DNA: TGTGCCAGCAGCCAATACCTGGTTTTGGGACTAGCGGGACAGGGGAGCAACACCGGGGAGCTGTTTTTT